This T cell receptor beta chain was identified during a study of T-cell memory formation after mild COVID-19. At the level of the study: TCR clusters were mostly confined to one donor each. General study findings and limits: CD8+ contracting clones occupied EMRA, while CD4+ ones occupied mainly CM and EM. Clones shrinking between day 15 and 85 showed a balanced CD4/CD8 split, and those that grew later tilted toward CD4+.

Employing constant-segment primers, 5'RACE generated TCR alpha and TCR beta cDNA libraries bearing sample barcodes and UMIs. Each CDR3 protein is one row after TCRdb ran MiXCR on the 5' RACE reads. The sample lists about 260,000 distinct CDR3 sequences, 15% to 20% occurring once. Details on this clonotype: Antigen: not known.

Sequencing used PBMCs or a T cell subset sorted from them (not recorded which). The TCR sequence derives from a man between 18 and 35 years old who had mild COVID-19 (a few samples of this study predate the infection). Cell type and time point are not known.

For the CDR3, the DNA is TGCAGTGCTAGAGCGGGGCCTTATGGCTACACCTTC. Protein sequence: CSARAGPYGYTF. The V and J genes are TRBV20-1 and TRBJ1-2; a possible D gene is TRBD1 (5 bases). CDR1 and CDR2 from the germline V gene are DFQATT and SNEGSKA (reference sequence). V was clipped by 1 base and J by 5 bases, with 8 bases between them. This CDR3 is 12 amino acids long.